This T cell receptor (beta chain) comes out of a study of spatial heterogeneity in lung cancer. At the level of the study: A consistent excess of beta-chain over alpha-chain sequences was detected. In the raw reads, each unique TCR and UMI combination was present more than ten times on average. Study-level findings and limits: Ubiquitous expanded tumor TCRs were observed in blood more at resection than follow-up.

The CDR3 runs 15 residues. V was clipped by 0 bases and J by 1 base, with 7 bases between them. Germline V lookup: CDR1 SGHKS, CDR2 YYEKEE (reference sequence). The time point is: sample taken at primary tumor resection. TCRs were sequenced from unsorted whole RNA of tumor, nontumor lung or PBMC. This clonotype occurred a few times. Its antigen is not known. TCRdb used MiXCR to reprocess the 5' RACE reads, holding one entry per CDR3 protein. The table has some 38,000 distinct CDR3 sequences, around 7.5% seen once. The receptor comes from a male donor with early-stage non-small cell lung cancer. The chain couples TRBV5-5 to TRBJ2-2, with D possibly matching TRBD2 (6 bases). The specimen was PBMCs, collected at surgery. The CDR3: CASSLGLENTGELFF. CDR3 coding DNA: TGTGCCAGCAGCTTGGGACTAGAGAACACCGGGGAGCTGTTTTTT.